Presented here are 17 T cell receptor beta chains from one specimen sequenced in a study of cytomegalovirus exposure and HLA in healthy donors. Primers for the PCR totalled 60 Vbeta and 13 Jbeta. Measured with immunoSEQ multiplex PCR; TCRdb has only the in-frame clones, and not every one. This table lists 200,000 to 250,000 clones. Sample: PBMCs. The source of these receptors is a girl aged 2 to 10 in good health and CMV-seropositive.

V gene TRBV19 combines with J gene TRBJ2-3; D is possibly TRBD2 (7 bases). The germline V gene has CDR1 LNHDA and CDR2 SQIVND (reference sequence). V was trimmed by 3 bases and J by 2 bases, leaving 18 bases between them. The CDR3 consists of 17 residues. CDR3 bases: TGTGCCAGTAGTATGGGGGGGGGCAGTCCGATCACAGATACGCAGTATTTT. As protein: CASSMGGGSPITDTQYF.

This sequence joins TRBV19 and TRBJ2-1; 12 nucleotides agree with TRBD2. CDR1 is LNHDA, CDR2 SQIVND, per germline (reference sequence). V was clipped by 5 bases and J by 6 bases; unmatched bases: 5. The CDR3 is made up of 15 amino acids. The CDR3 sequence: CASSGLAGGGNEQFF. DNA for the CDR3: TGTGCCAGTAGTGGTCTAGCGGGAGGGGGCAATGAGCAGTTCTTC.

The CDR3 spells CASSLSGTVYNEQFF. In nucleotides, the CDR3 is TGCGCCAGCAGCCTATCCGGGACAGTCTACAATGAGCAGTTCTTC. The rearrangement links TRBV5-1 to TRBJ2-1, with 7 bases fitting TRBD1. The V segment lost 4 bases and the J segment 3 bases; nucleotides outside the gene matches: 7. Germline-derived CDR1 and CDR2 are SGHRS and YFSETQ. The CDR3 totals 15 residues.

V is TRBV27 and J is TRBJ2-6; possibly TRBD1 for D (5 bases). Trimming cost V 6 bases and J 2 bases, with 11 bases left between them. Germline values: CDR1 MNHEY, CDR2 SMNVEV (reference sequence). The CDR3 covers 15 residues. The CDR3 sequence: CASRQGAAGANVLTF. The CDR3, as DNA: TGTGCCAGCAGACAAGGGGCTGCTGGGGCCAACGTCCTGACTTTC.

The gene calls are TRBV5-8 and TRBJ1-2; 10 nucleotides line up with TRBD1. V shed 4 bases and J 4 bases; nucleotides not matched to a gene: 4. CDR3 length: 14 amino acids. Germline V gene lookup returns CDR1 SGHTS and CDR2 YDEGEE. The CDR3 sequence: CASSRQGATYGYTF. The DNA for the CDR3 is TGTGCCAGCAGCAGACAGGGGGCAACCTATGGCTACACCTTC.

The rearrangement joins TRBV15 to TRBJ2-7, with D possibly matching TRBD1 (5 bases). The germline V gene encodes CDR1 LNHNV and CDR2 YYDKDF (reference sequence). The V gene lost 0 bases and the J gene lost 1 base, with 7 bases spanning the gap. CDR3 length equals 14 residues. CDR3 nucleotide sequence: TGTGCCACCAGCAGAGATCAGGGTTCCTACGAGCAGTACTTC. Encoded protein: CATSRDQGSYEQYF. The complete variable domain, with remaining parts taken from reference TRBV15 and TRBJ2-7, reads DAMVIQNPRYQVTQFGKPVTLSCSQTLNHNVMYWYQQKSSQAPKLLFHYYDKDFNNEADTPDNFQSRRPNTSFCFLDIRSPGLGDTAMYLCATSRDQGSYEQYFGPGTRLTVT.

The V gene is TRBV18, the J gene TRBJ2-3, with 9 bases aligning to TRBD1. The CDR3 runs 16 residues. Germline values: CDR1 KGHSH, CDR2 LQKENI. V lost 0 bases to trimming and J lost 0 bases; unmatched junction nucleotides: 1. CDR3 sequence (DNA): TGTGCCAGCTCACCACCGGGACAGGGTAGCACAGATACGCAGTATTTT. Its translation: CASSPPGQGSTDTQYF.

This chain connects TRBV7-3 to TRBJ1-6; D gene unclear. The CDR3 contains 12 residues. Trimming shortened V by 2 bases and J by 7 bases, and 3 bases separated the two germline ends. Germline CDR1 and CDR2: SGHTA and FQGTGA. CDR3: CASSLRNSPLHF. CDR3 nucleotide sequence: TGTGCCAGCAGCTTACGGAATTCACCCCTCCACTTT. The complete variable domain, with remaining parts taken from reference TRBV7-3 and TRBJ1-6, reads GAGVSQTPSNKVTEKGKYVELRCDPISGHTALYWYRQSLGQGPEFLIYFQGTGAADDSGLPNDRFFAVRPEGSVSTLKIQRTERGDSAVYLCASSLRNSPLHFGNGTRLTVT.

The chain employs TRBV6-5 and TRBJ1-2, with 10 bases that match TRBD1. The CDR3 length is 16 residues. Germline V gives CDR1 MNHEY, CDR2 SVGAGI. J was trimmed by 6 bases and V by 0 bases; bases with no gene match: 7. CDR3 DNA sequence: TGTGCCAGCAGTTACTCTATGAGACAGGGGGCGCATGGCTACACCTTC. Protein product: CASSYSMRQGAHGYTF.

The CDR3 DNA reads as TGTGCCAGCAGTTTAGAGGGGGGGCACTACAATGAGCAGTTCTTC. Protein: CASSLEGGHYNEQFF. V is TRBV27 and J is TRBJ2-1; tentative D call: TRBD2 (7 bases). The CDR3 is made up of 15 amino acids. In germline, CDR1 is MNHEY, CDR2 SMNVEV (reference sequence). V was cut by 2 bases and J by 3 bases, with 11 bases left in between.

J is TRBJ2-7 and V is TRBV19, with 7 bases identical to TRBD2. The CDR3 is 13 amino acids. After removal of 5 bases from V and 2 bases from J, the junction contained 3 bases not matched to a gene. Germline V gene data show CDR1 as LNHDA and CDR2 as SQIVND (reference sequence). CDR3: CASSAGTTYEQYF. The CDR3 region has the DNA TGTGCCAGTAGTGCCGGGACTACCTACGAGCAGTACTTC.

This sequence joins TRBV27 and TRBJ2-2; 7 positions match TRBD1. The length of the CDR3 is 17 residues. Germline V gene lookup returns CDR1 MNHEY and CDR2 SMNVEV (reference sequence). Trimming at V came to 6 bases and at J to 5 bases, leaving 15 bases not matched to a gene. In nucleotides, the CDR3 is TGTGCCAGCAGCCAGGGGACCAACAGGGGAAGGACCGGGGAGCTGTTTTTT. It encodes CASSQGTNRGRTGELFF.

This chain joins TRBV7-8 and TRBJ1-1; 7 bases match TRBD1. V shed 5 bases, J shed 3 bases, and the junction held 9 bases outside the gene matches. CDR1 and CDR2 (germline): SGHVS, FQNEAQ. The CDR3 totals 15 residues. CDR3 residues: CASSPLDRLDTEAFF. The CDR3 nucleotides are TGTGCCAGCAGCCCCCTGGACAGGTTAGACACTGAAGCTTTCTTT.

CDR3 bases: TGCGCCAGCAGTCCGGCGGGAGGGCTAGGATCCTACAATGAGCAGTTCTTC. It codes for CASSPAGGLGSYNEQFF. The gene calls are TRBV5-1 and TRBJ2-1, with 9 positions matching TRBD2. Germline trimming cut 5 bases from V and 1 base from J; bases unmatched to any gene: 10. This CDR3 contains 17 residues. Germline values: CDR1 SGHRS, CDR2 YFSETQ. The full variable domain, rest sourced from reference TRBV5-1 and TRBJ2-1, is KAGVTQTPRYLIKTRGQQVTLSCSPISGHRSVSWYQQTPGQGLQFLFEYFSETQRNKGNFPGRFSGRQFSNSRSEMNVSTLELGDSALYLCASSPAGGLGSYNEQFFGPGTRLTVL.

The J gene is TRBJ2-7, the V gene TRBV27; TRBD2 agrees at 13 bases. Losses at the gene ends were 2 bases for V and 7 bases for J; bases not matched to a gene: 14. This CDR3 has 18 amino acids. The V gene's germline CDR1 is MNHEY and CDR2 SMNVEV (reference sequence). For the CDR3, the DNA is TGTGCCAGCAGTTTACTACGGGGCGGACTAGCGGGAGCTGGAGAGCAGTACTTC. As protein: CASSLLRGGLAGAGEQYF.

The chain joins TRBV19 to TRBJ2-5; the D gene is possibly TRBD1 (7 bases). Trimming stripped 5 bases from V and 0 bases from J, with 22 bases between. The CDR3 runs 18 residues. Germline CDR1 is LNHDA and CDR2 is SQIVND (reference sequence). The CDR3 nucleotides are TGTGCCAGTAGTCTTTTCAAGCCAGCAGGGGGGAACCAAGAGACCCAGTACTTC. Its translation: CASSLFKPAGGNQETQYF. The variable domain in full, completed from reference TRBV19 and TRBJ2-5, reads DGGITQSPKYLFRKEGQNVTLSCEQNLNHDAMYWYRQDPGQGLRLIYYSQIVNDFQKGDIAEGYSVSREKKESFPLTVTSAQKNPTAFYLCASSLFKPAGGNQETQYFGPGTRLLVL.

The rearrangement links TRBV19 to TRBJ2-1, with TRBD2 as a possible D gene (7 bases). Trimming took 6 bases from V and 8 from J, leaving 17 bases between them. The CDR3 is made up of 14 amino acids. Per germline, CDR1 LNHDA and CDR2 SQIVND (reference sequence). The CDR3 here is CASRTRGRIDEQFF. The CDR3 DNA follows: TGTGCCAGTAGGACGCGGGGGCGCATCGATGAGCAGTTCTTC.